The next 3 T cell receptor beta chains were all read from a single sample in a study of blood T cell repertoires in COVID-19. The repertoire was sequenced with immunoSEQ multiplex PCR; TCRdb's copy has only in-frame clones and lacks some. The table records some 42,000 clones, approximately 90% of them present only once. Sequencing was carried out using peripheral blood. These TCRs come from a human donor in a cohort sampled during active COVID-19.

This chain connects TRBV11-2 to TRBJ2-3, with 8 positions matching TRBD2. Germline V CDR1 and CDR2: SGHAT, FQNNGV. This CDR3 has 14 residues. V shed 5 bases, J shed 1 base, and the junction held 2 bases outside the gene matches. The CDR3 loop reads CASSPGGGTDTQYF. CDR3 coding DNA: TGTGCCAGCAGCCCGGGGGGGGGCACAGATACGCAGTATTTT.

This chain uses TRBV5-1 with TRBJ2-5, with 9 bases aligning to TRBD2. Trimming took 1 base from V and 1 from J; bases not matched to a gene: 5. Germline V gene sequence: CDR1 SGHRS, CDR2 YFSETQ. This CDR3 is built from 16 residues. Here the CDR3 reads CASSLRASGAQETQYF. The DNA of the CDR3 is TGCGCCAGCAGCTTGCGGGCTAGCGGGGCCCAAGAGACCCAGTACTTC.

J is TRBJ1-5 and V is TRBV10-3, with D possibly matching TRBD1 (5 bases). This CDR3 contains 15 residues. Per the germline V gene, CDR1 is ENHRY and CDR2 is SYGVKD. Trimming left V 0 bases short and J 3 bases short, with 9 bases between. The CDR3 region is CAISESTGANQPQHF. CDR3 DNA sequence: TGTGCCATCAGTGAGTCGACTGGGGCCAATCAGCCCCAGCATTTT.